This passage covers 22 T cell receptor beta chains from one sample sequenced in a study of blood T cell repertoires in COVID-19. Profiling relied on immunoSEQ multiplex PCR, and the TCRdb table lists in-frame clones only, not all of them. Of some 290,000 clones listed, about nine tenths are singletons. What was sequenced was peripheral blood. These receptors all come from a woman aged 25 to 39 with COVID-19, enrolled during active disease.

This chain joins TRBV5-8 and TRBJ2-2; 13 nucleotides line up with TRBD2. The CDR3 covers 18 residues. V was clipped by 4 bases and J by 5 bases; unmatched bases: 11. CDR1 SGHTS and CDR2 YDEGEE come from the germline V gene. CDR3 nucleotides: TGTGCCAGCAGCGACCGACTAGCGGGGGGACCGGGGACCGGGGAGCTGTTTTTT. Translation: CASSDRLAGGPGTGELFF.

The CDR3 nucleotides are TGTGCCAGCAGCACCCCGGGACAGCCTTCTAACTATGGCTACACCTTC. Residues: CASSTPGQPSNYGYTF. The rearrangement links TRBV5-4 to TRBJ1-2, with TRBD1 matching 7 bases. Germline V gene lookup returns CDR1 SGHNT and CDR2 YYREEE (reference sequence). V shed 4 bases and J 0 bases; nucleotides not matched to a gene: 9. CDR3 length equals 16 residues.

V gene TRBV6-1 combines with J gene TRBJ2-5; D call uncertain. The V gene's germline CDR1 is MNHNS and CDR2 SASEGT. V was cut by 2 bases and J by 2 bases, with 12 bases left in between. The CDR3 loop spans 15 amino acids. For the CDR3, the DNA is TGTGCCAGCAGTGAACTCCTAACCCTACAAGAGACCCAGTACTTC. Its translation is CASSELLTLQETQYF.

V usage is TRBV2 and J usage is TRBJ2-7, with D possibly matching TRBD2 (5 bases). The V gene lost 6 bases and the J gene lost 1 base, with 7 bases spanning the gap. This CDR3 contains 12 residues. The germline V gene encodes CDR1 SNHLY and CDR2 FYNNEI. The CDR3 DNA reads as TGTGCCAGCAGGGCGGGTTCCTACGAGCAGTACTTC. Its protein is CASRAGSYEQYF.

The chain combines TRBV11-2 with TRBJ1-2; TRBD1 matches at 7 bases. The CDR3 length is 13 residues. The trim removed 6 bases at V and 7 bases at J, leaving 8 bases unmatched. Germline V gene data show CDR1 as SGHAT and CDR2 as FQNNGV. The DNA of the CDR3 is TGTGCCAGCAGTATGGAAGGGGGCTTTGGCTACACCTTC. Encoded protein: CASSMEGGFGYTF.

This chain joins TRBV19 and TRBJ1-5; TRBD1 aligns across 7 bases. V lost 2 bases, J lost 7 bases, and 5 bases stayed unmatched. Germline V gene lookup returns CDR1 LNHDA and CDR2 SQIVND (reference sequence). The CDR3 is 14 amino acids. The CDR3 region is CASSISGGRQPQHF. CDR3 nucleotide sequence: TGTGCCAGTAGTATATCAGGGGGACGCCAGCCCCAGCATTTT.

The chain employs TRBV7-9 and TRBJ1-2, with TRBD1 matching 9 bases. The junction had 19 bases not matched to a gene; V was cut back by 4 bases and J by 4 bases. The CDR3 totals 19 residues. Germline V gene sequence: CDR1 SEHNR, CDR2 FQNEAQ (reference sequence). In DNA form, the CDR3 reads TGTGCCAGCAGCTCTGCCACGGGAATCACGGGACAGGGTGGCTATGGCTACACCTTC. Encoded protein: CASSSATGITGQGGYGYTF.

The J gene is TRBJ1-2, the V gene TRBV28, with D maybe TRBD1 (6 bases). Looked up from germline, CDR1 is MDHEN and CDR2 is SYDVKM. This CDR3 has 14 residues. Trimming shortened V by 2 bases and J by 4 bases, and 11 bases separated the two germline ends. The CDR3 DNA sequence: TGTGCCAGCAGTTTACAGGGGCGGATCTATGGCTACACCTTC. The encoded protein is CASSLQGRIYGYTF.

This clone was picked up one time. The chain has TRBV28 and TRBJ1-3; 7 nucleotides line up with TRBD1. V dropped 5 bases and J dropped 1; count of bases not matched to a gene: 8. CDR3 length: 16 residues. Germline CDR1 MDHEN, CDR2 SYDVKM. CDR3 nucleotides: TGTGCCAGCAGTCTGGGACAGTTCCCGTCTGGAAACACCATATATTTT. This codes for CASSLGQFPSGNTIYF.

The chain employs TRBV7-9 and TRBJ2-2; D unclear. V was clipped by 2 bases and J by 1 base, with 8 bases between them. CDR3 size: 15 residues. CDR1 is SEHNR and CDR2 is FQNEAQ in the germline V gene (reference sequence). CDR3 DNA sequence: TGTGCCAGCAGCTTACCCAGCGAGAACACCGGGGAGCTGTTTTTT. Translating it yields CASSLPSENTGELFF.

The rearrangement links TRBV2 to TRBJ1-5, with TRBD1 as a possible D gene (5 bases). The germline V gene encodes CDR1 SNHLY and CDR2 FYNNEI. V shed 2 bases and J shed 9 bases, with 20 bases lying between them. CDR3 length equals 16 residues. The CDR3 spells CASSEFPGEGTTPQHF. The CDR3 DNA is TGTGCCAGCAGTGAATTTCCGGGGGAGGGGACGACGCCCCAGCATTTT.

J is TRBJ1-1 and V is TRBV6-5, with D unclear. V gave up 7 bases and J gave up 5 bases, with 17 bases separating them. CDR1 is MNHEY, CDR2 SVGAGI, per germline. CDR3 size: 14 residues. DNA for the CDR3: TGTGCCAGCAAACTTGGAGGGAGAGGGACTGAAGCTTTCTTT. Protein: CASKLGGRGTEAFF.

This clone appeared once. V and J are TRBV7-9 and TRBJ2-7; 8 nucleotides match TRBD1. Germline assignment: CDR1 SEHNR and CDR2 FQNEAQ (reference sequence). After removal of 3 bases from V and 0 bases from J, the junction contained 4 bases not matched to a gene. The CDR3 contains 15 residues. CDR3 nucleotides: TGTGCCAGCAGCTTCCGGACAGGGTCCTCCTACGAGCAGTACTTC. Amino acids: CASSFRTGSSYEQYF.

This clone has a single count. The CDR3 is CASSLVRTGLYEQYF. CDR3 nucleotide sequence: TGTGCCAGCAGCTTGGTTAGGACAGGGCTCTACGAGCAGTACTTC. The rearrangement uses TRBV5-5 and TRBJ2-7; 8 positions agree with TRBD1. CDR3 size: 15 residues. Trimming took 0 bases from V and 3 from J; bases not matched to a gene: 5. Germline V lookup: CDR1 SGHKS, CDR2 YYEKEE (reference sequence).

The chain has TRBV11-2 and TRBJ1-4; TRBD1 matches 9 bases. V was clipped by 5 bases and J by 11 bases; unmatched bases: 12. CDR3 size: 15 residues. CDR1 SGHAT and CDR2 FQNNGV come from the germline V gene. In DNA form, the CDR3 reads TGTGCCAGCAGCCCTGGAGGGACAGGGAGTTTTAAACTGTTTTTT. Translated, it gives CASSPGGTGSFKLFF. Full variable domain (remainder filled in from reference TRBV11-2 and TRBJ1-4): EAGVAQSPRYKIIEKRQSVAFWCNPISGHATLYWYQQILGQGPKLLIQFQNNGVVDDSQLPKDRFSAERLKGVDSTLKIQPAKLEDSAVYLCASSPGGTGSFKLFFGSGTQLSVL.

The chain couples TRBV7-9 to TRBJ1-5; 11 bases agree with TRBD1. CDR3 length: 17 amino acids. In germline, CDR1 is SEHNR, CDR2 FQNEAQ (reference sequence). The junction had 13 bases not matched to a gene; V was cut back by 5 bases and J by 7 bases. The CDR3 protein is CASSQWTGGRIKQPQHF. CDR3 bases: TGTGCCAGCAGCCAGTGGACAGGGGGCAGGATCAAACAGCCCCAGCATTTT.

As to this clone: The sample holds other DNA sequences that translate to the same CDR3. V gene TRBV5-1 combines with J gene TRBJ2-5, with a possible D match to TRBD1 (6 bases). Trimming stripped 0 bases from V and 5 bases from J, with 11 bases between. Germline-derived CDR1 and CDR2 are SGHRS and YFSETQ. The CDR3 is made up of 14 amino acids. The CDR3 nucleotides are TGCGCCAGCAGCTTGGCTGGGGGCGGGGAGACCCAGTACTTC. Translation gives CASSLAGGGETQYF.

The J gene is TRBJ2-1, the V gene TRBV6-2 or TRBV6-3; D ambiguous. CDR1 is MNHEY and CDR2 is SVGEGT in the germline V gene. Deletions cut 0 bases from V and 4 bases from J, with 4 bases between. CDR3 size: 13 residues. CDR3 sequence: CASSYSRYNEQFF. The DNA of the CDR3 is TGTGCCAGCAGTTACTCCCGGTACAATGAGCAGTTCTTC.

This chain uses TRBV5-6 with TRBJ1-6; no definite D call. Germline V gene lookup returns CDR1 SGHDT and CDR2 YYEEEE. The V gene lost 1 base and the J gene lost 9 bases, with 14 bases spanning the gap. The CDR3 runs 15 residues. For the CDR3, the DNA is TGTGCCAGCAGCTTGTATAGCAGAGCAGCTTCACCCCTCCACTTT. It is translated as CASSLYSRAASPLHF.

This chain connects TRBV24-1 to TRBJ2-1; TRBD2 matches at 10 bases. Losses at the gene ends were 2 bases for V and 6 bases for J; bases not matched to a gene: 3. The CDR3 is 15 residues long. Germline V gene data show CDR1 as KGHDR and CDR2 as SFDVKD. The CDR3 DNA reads TGTGCCACCAGTGATTACAGCGGGGGGGCCAATGAGCAGTTCTTC. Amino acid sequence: CATSDYSGGANEQFF.

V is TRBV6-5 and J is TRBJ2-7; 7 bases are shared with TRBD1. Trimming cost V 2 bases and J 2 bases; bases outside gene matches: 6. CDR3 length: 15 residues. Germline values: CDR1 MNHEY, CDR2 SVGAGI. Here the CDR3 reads CASSYTGTAPYEQYF. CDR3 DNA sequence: TGTGCCAGCAGTTACACGGGGACAGCTCCCTACGAGCAGTACTTC.

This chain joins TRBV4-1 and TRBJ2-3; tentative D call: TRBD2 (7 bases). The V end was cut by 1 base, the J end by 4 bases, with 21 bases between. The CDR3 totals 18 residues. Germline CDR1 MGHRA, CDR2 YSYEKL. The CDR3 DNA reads TGCGCCAGCAGCCAAGGTGGAGGGAGGGGGAAGGCAGCAGATACGCAGTATTTT. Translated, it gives CASSQGGGRGKAADTQYF.